This passage covers 31 T cell receptor beta chains from one sample sequenced in a study of post-analysis software for immune sequencing data. Findings of the study overall: TRBV5-6, TRBV5-1 and TRBV20-1 were among 4 or 5 TRBV segments more frequent in patients than controls.

These TCRs' antigens remain unknown. The authors incorporated unique molecular identifiers into the TCR beta cDNA libraries. TCRdb re-called the PCR reads through MiXCR, storing one row per CDR3 protein. This sample has about 810,000 distinct CDR3 sequences, with about 57% found just once. Material: blood. The origin of the receptors is a girl aged 5 to 17 with multiple sclerosis.

CDR3 nucleotides: TGTGCCAGCAGCTTGGAAGTTTCCCCGCAGTATTTT. It codes for CASSLEVSPQYF. This sequence joins TRBV5-5 and TRBJ2-3; D gene uncertain. V lost 0 bases and J lost 10, with 9 bases in between. CDR3 length: 12 amino acids. CDR1 is SGHKS, CDR2 YYEKEE, per germline (reference sequence).

The CDR3 DNA reads TGTGCCAGCAGCTTACTAGCGGGAGATACGCAGTATTTT. It is translated as CASSLLAGDTQYF. This chain uses TRBV7-9 with TRBJ2-3; TRBD2 agrees at 8 bases. The CDR3 sequence is 13 residues long. J was trimmed by 5 bases and V by 2 bases; bases with no gene match: 0. Germline V lookup: CDR1 SEHNR, CDR2 FQNEAQ (reference sequence).

This clonotype was seen just once. The V call is TRBV3-1, the J call TRBJ2-1, with 9 nucleotides matching TRBD2. The junction had 13 bases not matched to a gene; V was cut back by 4 bases and J by 6 bases. The CDR3 extends over 17 amino acids. Germline V CDR1 and CDR2: LGHDT, YNNKEL (reference sequence). The CDR3 sequence is CASSLFGGGARINEQFF. The CDR3 DNA reads TGTGCCAGCAGCCTTTTCGGCGGGGGGGCTAGAATCAATGAGCAGTTCTTC.

The V and J genes are TRBV3-1 and TRBJ2-3; D may match TRBD1 or TRBD2 (5 bases each). This CDR3 region has 15 residues. The V end lost 6 bases, the J end lost 2 bases, and 15 bases lay between the germline ends. Per the germline V gene, CDR1 is LGHDT and CDR2 is YNNKEL (reference sequence). The CDR3 sequence: CASRPRWDDTDTQYF. As DNA, the CDR3 is TGTGCCAGCAGACCACGATGGGACGACACAGATACGCAGTATTTT.

This sequence joins TRBV20-1 and TRBJ2-5; D is unresolved. TRBJ2-7 matches the DNA end more closely, so the J call is doubtful. The V gene's germline CDR1 is DFQATT and CDR2 SNEGSKA (reference sequence). This CDR3 region has 14 residues. The CDR3 bases are TGCAGTGCTAGAGATCGACGGGTCGGCTACGAGCAGTACTTC. Encoded protein: CSARDRRVGYEQYF.

In regard to this clonotype: Germline and junction disagree at one end, which may indicate a read error. CDR3 coding DNA: TGCGCCAGCAGCTTGGCACTTGGCTACGAGCAGTACTTC. Translation: CASSLALGYEQYF. The chain joins TRBV6-5 to TRBJ2-7; D is unclear. There are 13 residues in the CDR3. CDR1 is MNHEY and CDR2 is SVGAGI in the germline V gene.

The genes are TRBV29-1 and TRBJ2-1, with a tentative D call TRBD1 (6 bases). The germline CDR1 and CDR2 sequences are SQVTM and ANQGSEA. V lost 3 bases and J 5 bases, leaving 11 bases between the germline ends. The CDR3 loop spans 13 amino acids. CDR3 sequence: CSVERRGNNEQFF. CDR3 sequence (DNA): TGCAGCGTTGAGCGCAGGGGAAACAATGAGCAGTTCTTC.

V gene TRBV20-1 combines with J gene TRBJ2-4, with D perhaps matching TRBD1 or TRBD2 (5 bases each). CDR1 and CDR2 from the germline V gene are DFQATT and SNEGSKA (reference sequence). The CDR3 has 14 residues. Deletions cut 7 bases from V and 7 bases from J, with 20 bases between. The CDR3 nucleotides are TGCAGTGTTGGTCTATTGAGGGGTACGAACATTCAGTACTTC. Its translation: CSVGLLRGTNIQYF.

This clonotype has a single count. The CDR3 DNA is TGTGCCACCAGCAGAATGGGGAATGAGCAGTACTTC. It is translated as CATSRMGNEQYF. This chain uses TRBV15 with TRBJ2-5; D unclear. V was trimmed by 2 bases and J by 11 bases, leaving 12 bases between them. Looked up from germline, CDR1 is LNHNV and CDR2 is YYDKDF (reference sequence). CDR3 length: 12 amino acids.

The chain is built from TRBV10-3 and TRBJ2-7, with 10 nucleotides matching TRBD2. Germline CDR1 reads ENHRY; CDR2 reads SYGVKD. V lost 10 bases, J lost 6 bases, and 6 bases stayed unmatched. This CDR3 spans 12 amino acids. The CDR3 nucleotides are TGTGCCAGTTCTAGCGGGAGACTCGAGCAGTACTTC. Translated: CASSSGRLEQYF.

The table lists this clonotype with a few counts. The chain is built from TRBV7-9 and TRBJ2-7; 8 nucleotides agree with TRBD1. This CDR3 is 15 amino acids long. The V segment lost 5 bases and the J segment 2 bases; nucleotides outside the gene matches: 8. Germline lookup yields CDR1 SEHNR and CDR2 FQNEAQ (reference sequence). For the CDR3, the DNA is TGTGCCAGCAGCCAGGGGACAGGCCTCACCTACGAGCAGTACTTC. Amino acid sequence: CASSQGTGLTYEQYF.

This chain links TRBV5-4 with TRBJ2-3, with D possibly called TRBD1 or TRBD2 (5 bases each). CDR3 length equals 13 residues. The germline V gene has CDR1 SGHNT and CDR2 YYREEE (reference sequence). V was trimmed by 4 bases and J by 5 bases, leaving 11 bases between them. This CDR3 reads CASSPPRGDTQYF. Written as DNA, the CDR3 is TGTGCCAGCAGCCCCCCGAGGGGAGATACGCAGTATTTT.

The CDR3 DNA follows: TGTGCCAGCAGCTTGACAATCGCGGCACCCCTCCACTTT. Its translation: CASSLTIAAPLHF. This sequence joins TRBV7-9 and TRBJ1-6; D gene unclear. CDR3 size: 13 residues. Germline V gene lookup returns CDR1 SEHNR and CDR2 FQNEAQ (reference sequence). The germline V and J ends were trimmed by 3 bases and 11 bases, with 11 bases remaining between them. The variable domain in full, completed from reference TRBV7-9 and TRBJ1-6, reads DTGVSQNPRHKITKRGQNVTFRCDPISEHNRLYWYRQTLGQGPEFLTYFQNEAQLEKSRLLSDRFSAERPKGSFSTLEIQRTEQGDSAMYLCASSLTIAAPLHFGNGTRLTVT.

Only a few counts were recorded for this clonotype. The chain combines TRBV11-2 with TRBJ2-7; TRBD2 matches 8 bases. Germline V gives CDR1 SGHAT, CDR2 FQNNGV. The CDR3 length is 17 residues. V lost 6 bases, J lost 3 bases, and 16 bases stayed unmatched. Here the CDR3 DNA reads TGTGCCAGCAGGAAGGTACGGGAGGGCCTTAGGGACTACGAGCAGTACTTC. Translated: CASRKVREGLRDYEQYF.

This chain links TRBV6-5 with TRBJ2-7, with no clear D. Germline V gene data show CDR1 as MNHEY and CDR2 as SVGAGI. Trimming stripped 2 bases from V and 4 bases from J, with 12 bases between. This CDR3 region has 14 residues. As DNA, the CDR3 is TGTGCCAGCAGTTACGACGGGTCGCATTACGAGCAGTACTTC. Amino acid sequence: CASSYDGSHYEQYF.

The chain uses TRBV6-1 and TRBJ2-7; 8 bases agree with TRBD2. The ends lost 8 bases at V and 6 bases at J; junction bases unmatched: 9. CDR3 length: 13 amino acids. Germline values: CDR1 MNHNS, CDR2 SASEGT. The CDR3 DNA sequence: TGTGCCAGCCAGCGGAGCGGGGGCGGCGAGCAGTACTTC. Amino acids: CASQRSGGGEQYF.

The chain employs TRBV5-1 and TRBJ1-2; D is perhaps TRBD1 (6 bases). The V and J ends lost 3 bases and 5 bases respectively, with 17 bases between them. From germline, CDR1 is SGHRS and CDR2 YFSETQ. The CDR3 is 15 residues long. Here the CDR3 DNA reads TGCGCCAGCAGCTCCCAAACGACAGGCGTTTATGGCTACACCTTC. Its translation: CASSSQTTGVYGYTF.

V and J are TRBV7-9 and TRBJ2-5; D not resolved. The CDR3 length is 12 residues. Germline assignment: CDR1 SEHNR and CDR2 FQNEAQ (reference sequence). Between the trimmed V and J ends, which lost 6 bases and 5 bases, there was a span of 10 bases. CDR3 bases: TGTGCCAGCAGTCGAAGTAGGGAGACCCAGTACTTC. It specifies CASSRSRETQYF.

The chain uses TRBV5-1 and TRBJ2-7; D gene ambiguous. CDR3 length: 15 residues. In germline, CDR1 is SGHRS, CDR2 YFSETQ. Trimming took off 0 bases at V and 3 bases at J, with 13 bases between the two ends. CDR3 bases: TGCGCCAGCAGCTTGGTTTCAGGAGCTGTCTACGAGCAGTACTTC. Its translation is CASSLVSGAVYEQYF.

The count of this clonotype is one. The V gene is TRBV20-1, the J gene TRBJ2-7, with 7 bases matching TRBD2. Germline CDR1 and CDR2: DFQATT and SNEGSKA (reference sequence). J gave up 0 bases and V 1 base, and 6 bases lay outside the gene matches. The CDR3 is 15 residues long. CDR3 DNA: TGCAGTGCTAGAGCTACTAGCGAAAGCTCCTACGAGCAGTACTTC. Its translation is CSARATSESSYEQYF.

This sequence joins TRBV24-1 and TRBJ2-1; TRBD2 agrees at 10 bases. J was trimmed by 4 bases and V by 4 bases; bases with no gene match: 6. Germline V lookup: CDR1 KGHDR, CDR2 SFDVKD. CDR3 length equals 16 residues. Here the CDR3 DNA reads TGTGCCACCAGTGAGTCCGGGACTAGCGTTTACAATGAGCAGTTCTTC. Translated: CATSESGTSVYNEQFF.

This clonotype was detected only a few times. V and J are TRBV12-3 or TRBV12-4 and TRBJ1-5; D is unresolved. The CDR3 is made up of 13 amino acids. V shed 6 bases and J shed 5 bases, with 11 bases lying between them. The CDR3 loop is CASSRERDQPQHF. The CDR3 nucleotides read TGTGCCAGCAGCCGAGAGCGAGATCAGCCCCAGCATTTT.

This clonotype showed up just a few times. The chain uses TRBV20-1 and TRBJ2-1, with 8 nucleotides matching TRBD2. CDR1 DFQATT and CDR2 SNEGSKA come from the germline V gene (reference sequence). Losses at the gene ends were 6 bases for V and 3 bases for J; bases not matched to a gene: 7. This CDR3 spans 14 amino acids. CDR3 coding DNA: TGCAGTGCCTACCGGACTAGCCTCTACAATGAGCAGTTCTTC. Protein: CSAYRTSLYNEQFF.

The sample holds a few counts of this clonotype. This chain joins TRBV10-3 and TRBJ2-1, with 10 bases matching TRBD1. This CDR3 has 15 amino acids. The ends lost 7 bases at V and 6 bases at J; junction bases unmatched: 9. The germline CDR1 and CDR2 sequences are ENHRY and SYGVKD. CDR3 bases: TGTGCCATCAAATCCGGGACAGGGGCAGTCAATGAGCAGTTCTTC. Translation: CAIKSGTGAVNEQFF.

DNA of the CDR3: TGCAGTGCTAGGGTCGTGGAGGTTGGGATCTACAATGAGCAGTTCTTC. This gives the protein CSARVVEVGIYNEQFF. The chain couples TRBV20-1 to TRBJ2-1, with D maybe TRBD2 (5 bases). CDR3 length: 16 residues. Trimming pared 3 bases from V and 3 bases from J, leaving 18 bases between. CDR1 and CDR2 (germline): DFQATT, SNEGSKA (reference sequence).

The V and J genes are TRBV7-8 and TRBJ1-1, with a possible D match to TRBD1 (6 bases). Trimming stripped 5 bases from V and 6 bases from J, with 13 bases between. Looked up from germline, CDR1 is SGHVS and CDR2 is FQNEAQ. The CDR3 covers 13 residues. As DNA, the CDR3 is TGTGCCAGCAGCCCAAGGACAGCGCCTGAAGCTTTCTTT. Its translation: CASSPRTAPEAFF.

This clonotype showed up just a few times. The rearrangement links TRBV20-1 to TRBJ2-1; TRBD2 matches at 11 bases. The CDR3 extends over 15 amino acids. J gave up 7 bases and V 6 bases, and 11 bases lay outside the gene matches. Germline V lookup: CDR1 DFQATT, CDR2 SNEGSKA (reference sequence). CDR3 nucleotides: TGCAGTGCGAGACCGACTAGCGGGATGATAAATGAGCAGTTCTTC. Encoded protein: CSARPTSGMINEQFF.

The chain is built from TRBV27 and TRBJ1-5; the match to TRBD1 covers 7 bases. With 6 bases clipped from V and 6 bases from J, the junction kept 11 bases outside the gene matches. Germline lookup yields CDR1 MNHEY and CDR2 SMNVEV (reference sequence). There are 15 residues in the CDR3. CDR3 DNA sequence: TGTGCCAGCAGAGCCGATACAGGGGTGGGTCAGCCCCAGCATTTT. Its protein is CASRADTGVGQPQHF.

This clonotype showed up many times. In DNA form, the CDR3 reads TGCGCCAGCAGCTTAGTCGGTGAGCAGTTCTTC. Its translation is CASSLVGEQFF. The chain carries TRBV5-1 and TRBJ2-1; D is unresolved. Trimming took off 2 bases at V and 9 bases at J, with 6 bases between the two ends. CDR3 length equals 11 residues. Per germline, CDR1 SGHRS and CDR2 YFSETQ.

This clonotype was picked up a small number of times. The chain uses TRBV7-3 and TRBJ2-2; 7 nucleotides match TRBD2. The germline V gene has CDR1 SGHTA and CDR2 FQGTGA. CDR3 length equals 15 residues. V trimming: 6 bases; J trimming: 1 base; junction bases outside the gene matches: 5. The CDR3 region is CASSPGGKNTGELFF. In nucleotides, the CDR3 is TGTGCCAGCAGTCCCGGGGGGAAGAACACCGGGGAGCTGTTTTTT.

J is TRBJ2-3 and V is TRBV27; D is uncertain. The CDR3 length is 15 residues. Germline CDR1 reads MNHEY; CDR2 reads SMNVEV (reference sequence). Deletions cut 2 bases from V and 4 bases from J, with 13 bases between. CDR3 DNA sequence: TGTGCCAGCAGTTTACGGGCTACTGGGGCAGATACGCAGTATTTT. Translated, it gives CASSLRATGADTQYF.